Included here is one TCR beta chain sequence, with context. The repertoire was sequenced with immunoSEQ multiplex PCR; TCRdb's copy has only in-frame clones and lacks some. The sample carries about 230,000 clones, roughly 80% recorded once. The germline CDR1 and CDR2 sequences are SGHNT and YENEEA. The CDR3 extends over 14 amino acids. The V gene lost 2 bases and the J gene lost 9 bases, with 14 bases spanning the gap. The record originates from a study of blood T cell repertoires in COVID-19. The receptor comes from a woman aged 50 to 65 with acute or convalescent COVID-19. Sequenced sample: peripheral blood. The chain recombines TRBV11-3 with TRBJ2-1; no definite D call. CDR3: CASSLNILTGEQFF. In nucleotides, the CDR3 is TGTGCCAGCAGCTTAAACATTCTGACGGGTGAGCAGTTCTTC. The variable domain in full, with the rest retrieved from reference TRBV11-3 and TRBJ2-1, is EAGVVQSPRYKIIEKKQPVAFWCNPISGHNTLYWYLQNLGQGPELLIRYENEEAVDDSQLPKDRFSAERLKGVDSTLKIQPAELGDSAVYLCASSLNILTGEQFFGPGTRLTVL.